Listed below are T cell receptor beta chains from one sample, sequenced in a study of cytomegalovirus exposure and HLA in healthy donors. Clones were read by immunoSEQ multiplex PCR, and TCRdb kept only the in-frame ones, dropping some. There are over 95,000 clones in the sample; about 80% occur only once, and about 2% lies in the top ten. Sequencing was carried out using PBMCs. The receptors derive from a human donor in good health. Each CDR3 is given without its conserved first and last residue. Fields, in order: D gene, J gene, V gene, CDR3 protein. A D gene is named only where the DNA matches it firmly.

d_gene: TRBD2; j_gene: TRBJ2-1; v_gene: TRBV5-6; CDR3aa: ASSGGLADYNEQF
d_gene: TRBD1; j_gene: TRBJ2-2; v_gene: TRBV7-2; CDR3aa: ASSSGTGPTGELF
d_gene: TRBD1; j_gene: TRBJ1-5; v_gene: TRBV2; CDR3aa: ASSPDRVNFPTNQPQH
d_gene: NA; j_gene: TRBJ2-6; v_gene: TRBV5-5; CDR3aa: ASSSGLNVLT
d_gene: TRBD1; j_gene: TRBJ1-2; v_gene: TRBV6-6; CDR3aa: ASSYTRDRQGYT
d_gene: TRBD1; j_gene: TRBJ1-5; v_gene: TRBV29-1; CDR3aa: SVSWTGENQPQH
d_gene: NA; j_gene: TRBJ2-7; v_gene: TRBV6-6; CDR3aa: ASSPRTGTYEQY
d_gene: TRBD2; j_gene: TRBJ2-1; v_gene: TRBV4-3; CDR3aa: ASSQLTSGGNEQF
d_gene: TRBD1; j_gene: TRBJ1-1; v_gene: TRBV18; CDR3aa: ASSPVRTGDTEAF
d_gene: TRBD2; j_gene: TRBJ2-3; v_gene: TRBV27; CDR3aa: ASSLSGRALSAYTDTQY
d_gene: TRBD1; j_gene: TRBJ2-4; v_gene: TRBV11-3; CDR3aa: ASSLGQGSKNIQY
d_gene: NA; j_gene: TRBJ2-5; v_gene: TRBV5-4; CDR3aa: ASSPGLLREQY
d_gene: TRBD1; j_gene: TRBJ1-2; v_gene: TRBV28; CDR3aa: ASSQGDGYT
d_gene: NA; j_gene: TRBJ2-2; v_gene: TRBV7-2; CDR3aa: ASVRETGELF
d_gene: TRBD1; j_gene: TRBJ2-3; v_gene: TRBV2; CDR3aa: ASSRDSSDTQY
d_gene: TRBD1; j_gene: TRBJ2-5; v_gene: TRBV6-6; CDR3aa: ASSPLTGQETQY
d_gene: NA; j_gene: TRBJ2-3; v_gene: TRBV28; CDR3aa: ASSLDGLAGRDTDTQY
d_gene: TRBD1; j_gene: TRBJ1-1; v_gene: TRBV2; CDR3aa: ASTPTGGRVEAF
d_gene: NA; j_gene: TRBJ1-5; v_gene: TRBV2; CDR3aa: ASTRGLDSNQPQH
d_gene: TRBD1; j_gene: TRBJ2-5; v_gene: TRBV14; CDR3aa: ASSQGRQGPETQY
d_gene: NA; j_gene: TRBJ1-2; v_gene: TRBV7-9; CDR3aa: ASSLTGRGYT
d_gene: TRBD1; j_gene: TRBJ1-1; v_gene: TRBV6-5; CDR3aa: ASSRQGSYREAF
d_gene: NA; j_gene: TRBJ1-2; v_gene: TRBV30; CDR3aa: AWRAGTDYGYT
d_gene: NA; j_gene: TRBJ1-1; v_gene: TRBV30; CDR3aa: AWNRGRGTEAF
d_gene: NA; j_gene: TRBJ1-6; v_gene: TRBV7-9; CDR3aa: ASSPGGQIPNSPLH
d_gene: NA; j_gene: TRBJ1-6; v_gene: TRBV4-2; CDR3aa: ASSQDQWSSPLH
d_gene: TRBD1; j_gene: TRBJ2-3; v_gene: TRBV15; CDR3aa: ATSREGQGADTQC
d_gene: TRBD1; j_gene: TRBJ2-2; v_gene: TRBV19; CDR3aa: ASRARGQGRGTGELF
d_gene: NA; j_gene: TRBJ2-7; v_gene: TRBV29-1; CDR3aa: SVEGGGRVDEQY
d_gene: TRBD2; j_gene: TRBJ2-1; v_gene: TRBV4-1; CDR3aa: ASSQDVGISGGSSYNEQF
d_gene: NA; j_gene: TRBJ1-1; v_gene: TRBV28; CDR3aa: ASRGGSRNTEAF
d_gene: NA; j_gene: TRBJ1-3; v_gene: TRBV6-6; CDR3aa: ASSYENSGNTIY
d_gene: TRBD1; j_gene: TRBJ2-2; v_gene: TRBV19; CDR3aa: ASSEGQGVPGELF
d_gene: NA; j_gene: TRBJ2-7; v_gene: TRBV5-5; CDR3aa: ASSGTAGTYEQY
d_gene: NA; j_gene: TRBJ2-1; v_gene: TRBV19; CDR3aa: ASSIDTYNEQF
d_gene: NA; j_gene: TRBJ2-1; v_gene: TRBV4-2; CDR3aa: ASSQDRGGYNEQF
d_gene: NA; j_gene: TRBJ2-4; v_gene: TRBV5-4; CDR3aa: ASSRDTNIQY
d_gene: TRBD1; j_gene: TRBJ1-2; v_gene: TRBV4-1; CDR3aa: ASSQEDRSCGYT
d_gene: NA; j_gene: TRBJ1-4; v_gene: TRBV29-1; CDR3aa: SVREGAQLGEKLF
d_gene: TRBD2; j_gene: TRBJ2-3; v_gene: TRBV5-6; CDR3aa: ASSLAAGVEDTQY